This TCR beta chain comes out of a study of beta chain features in type 1 diabetes. Overall study results and limits: For Type 1 diabetes patients, all four CD4+ subsets carried TCRB CDR3s that were moderately but significantly shorter.

Germline loops: CDR1 SGHVS, CDR2 FQNEAQ. The germline V and J ends were trimmed by 2 bases and 3 bases, with 7 bases remaining between them. This CDR3 is 13 amino acids long. What was sequenced were expressed TCRB transcripts, since all of the isolated RNA had been reverse transcribed. The average read count of naive, central memory and regulatory T cell samples was about 3.3 million. Repertoires were generated with immunoSEQ multiplex PCR, while TCRdb's copy carries only in-frame clones and drops some. Of around 600,000 clones in the sample, roughly 12% were seen once. To note about this clone: What it recognizes is unknown.

The gene calls are TRBV7-8 and TRBJ1-1; D unclear. The origin of this receptor is a young man with type 1 diabetes. Sequenced: naive CD4+ T cells from blood. CDR3 region: CASSLTGHTEAFF. The DNA of the CDR3 is TGTGCCAGCAGCTTAACCGGACACACTGAAGCTTTCTTT.